This TCR beta chain is drawn from a study of blood T cell repertoires in COVID-19 (dated by TCRdb to 2020 to 2021). With respect to the entire study: Samples from collaborators originated in the United States, Italy and Spain and spanned both the acute and convalescent phases of COVID-19. The samples were drawn from the first 160 participants of the ongoing ImmuneRACE study and from 950 to 1,500 subjects provided by 6 global collaborators. Where available, HLA class I and class II types were taken from metadata supplied by the sample provider and were not determined by assay-based typing. The sample metadata nearly always contained a de-identified subject ID, COVID-19 status, age in years and sex. The repertoires were released in a freely available public database meant as a resource for research on the immune response to SARS-CoV-2. Deeply sampled blood TCRbeta repertoires from subjects exposed to, actively infected with, or recovered from COVID-19 were included in the dataset. The prospective study material was composed of cDNA or gDNA derived from T cells, B-cell-depleted T cells, or PBMCs.

Taken from the germline V gene, the CDR1 and CDR2 loops are SQVTM and ANQGSEA. V is pared back by 3 bases and J by 14 bases, with 16 bases lying between the germline termini. From the cysteine up to the phenylalanine, the CDR3 has a length of 11 residues. Solely the CDR3 DNA is kept, with 33 bases framed from the first base. The research as a whole found: The quantity of clinical and demographic metadata differed by source and by participant and was supplied without curation.

Note on this clone: Its antigen is still unknown. No base qualities exist here, and no much larger clone lies one base off it.

Each collaborating institution followed its own protocols to collect whole blood in K2EDTA tubes. For TCRbeta analysis, collaborator samples were shipped as frozen whole blood, as isolated PBMCs, or as DNA extracted from either sample type. TCRbeta CDR3 regions were amplified from genomic DNA using the immunoSEQ Assay, a bias-controlled multiplex PCR. Per the source publication's procedure: The number of nucleated cells in each sample was estimated by amplification of reference gene primers within the assay. Sequence reads were collapsed and filtered to measure the absolute abundance of every unique TCRbeta CDR3 rearrangement. For each sample, productive Simpson clonality was calculated by taking the square root of Simpson's diversity index across productive rearrangements. In TCRdb, the immuneACCESS table is reduced to in-frame sequences with V and J assigned. These tables do not hold every clone; where another copy was compared, an unresolved V gene accounts for under half, and the others remain unexplained. V, J and clone size derive from that table, while D and trimming were established from the DNA sequence. The sample table lists a few hundred thousand clones, approximately 90% of them with a count of one. Jointly, the top ten make up nearly 4.5% of the sample.

This sequence was found in a man aged 50-60 years with acute or convalescent COVID-19. This chain is built from TRBV29-1 and TRBJ2-5; D gene: possibly TRBD1, on 6 matching bases. The specimen sequenced was peripheral blood. Read as DNA, the sequence is TGCAGCGTTGACCGGGACACCCACCATTACTTC. This yields the protein CSVDRDTHHYF.